The 25 T cell receptor beta chains below were found in one sample sequenced in a study of CD8+ T cells in alopecia areata. Extracted RNA was reverse transcribed, and the resulting cDNA served as sequencing template. Some clones are missing from TCRdb's copy, which holds only in-frame ones; the method was immunoSEQ multiplex PCR. The top ten hold around 1.2% of the sample, which has roughly 250,000 clones, roughly 69% seen once. Specimen: CD4+ T cells sorted from blood, collected at week 0. These receptors originate from a human donor with alopecia areata.

The table lists this clone with a few counts. The CDR3 DNA sequence: TGTGCCAGCAGTGAATGGACAAACTATGGCTACACCTTC. Amino acids: CASSEWTNYGYTF. The chain employs TRBV25-1 and TRBJ1-2; a weak D match, TRBD1 (5 bases). CDR1 is MGHDK, CDR2 SYGVNS, per germline. This CDR3 has 13 amino acids. V was trimmed by 1 base and J by 2 bases, leaving 5 bases between them.

This chain links TRBV7-9 with TRBJ2-4; D perhaps matches TRBD1 (6 bases). The V end was cut by 0 bases, the J end by 3 bases, with 15 bases between. CDR3 length equals 17 residues. The germline CDR1 and CDR2 sequences are SEHNR and FQNEAQ (reference sequence). CDR3 region: CASSLAPGTPSKNIQYF. DNA of the CDR3: TGTGCCAGCAGCTTAGCTCCTGGGACACCCAGCAAAAACATTCAGTACTTC.

This sequence joins TRBV29-1 and TRBJ1-1; 9 positions agree with TRBD1. Germline assignment: CDR1 SQVTM and CDR2 ANQGSEA. V was clipped by 7 bases and J by 0 bases; unmatched bases: 6. CDR3 length: 14 amino acids. The CDR3 coding sequence is TGCAGCGGAGGGGACAGGGTCTTGAACACTGAAGCTTTCTTT. This gives the protein CSGGDRVLNTEAFF.

The chain links TRBV2 to TRBJ2-2; D not certain. V was trimmed by 10 bases and J by 0 bases, leaving 15 bases between them. Germline-derived CDR1 and CDR2 are SNHLY and FYNNEI. The CDR3 has 15 amino acids. The CDR3 sequence is CATHQDGPNTGELFF. The DNA of the CDR3 is TGTGCCACCCATCAGGACGGGCCGAACACCGGGGAGCTGTTTTTT.

The rearrangement links TRBV15 to TRBJ1-2, with D possibly TRBD1 on 6 matching bases. The CDR3 has 13 amino acids. Germline loops: CDR1 LNHNV, CDR2 YYDKDF (reference sequence). V lost 2 bases and J lost 13, with 17 bases in between. CDR3 DNA sequence: TGTGCCACCAGCAGATACGGGGGCCCAGAAGGCACCTTC. It is translated as CATSRYGGPEGTF. Using reference TRBV15 and TRBJ1-2 for the parts outside the CDR3, the full variable domain is DAMVIQNPRYQVTQFGKPVTLSCSQTLNHNVMYWYQQKSSQAPKLLFHYYDKDFNNEADTPDNFQSRRPNTSFCFLDIRSPGLGDTAMYLCATSRYGGPEGTFGSGTRLTVV.

V is TRBV10-3 and J is TRBJ2-2; 8 bases are shared with TRBD1. The length of the CDR3 is 16 residues. The germline gives CDR1 ENHRY, CDR2 SYGVKD. V was clipped by 3 bases and J by 1 base; unmatched bases: 4. The CDR3 spells CAISDSGTGNTGELFF. The CDR3 DNA reads as TGTGCCATCAGTGACTCCGGGACAGGGAACACCGGGGAGCTGTTTTTT.

The chain uses TRBV30 and TRBJ2-4, with 7 bases lining up with TRBD1. Germline CDR1 and CDR2: GTSNPN and SVGIG (reference sequence). CDR3 length: 13 amino acids. After removal of 5 bases from V and 1 base from J, the junction contained 2 bases not matched to a gene. The CDR3 nucleotides read TGTGCCTGGGCACAGGGGGCCAAAAACATTCAGTACTTC. Protein sequence: CAWAQGAKNIQYF. Based on the CDR3 plus reference TRBV30 and TRBJ2-4, the full variable domain is SQTIHQWPATLVQPVGSPLSLECTVEGTSNPNLYWYRQAAGRGLQLLFYSVGIGQISSEVPQNLSASRPQDRQFILSSKKLLLSDSGFYLCAWAQGAKNIQYFGAGTRLSVL.

The rearrangement joins TRBV15 to TRBJ1-2; D is undetermined. The V gene lost 3 bases and the J gene lost 4 bases, with 18 bases spanning the gap. The CDR3 consists of 16 residues. The V gene's germline CDR1 is LNHNV and CDR2 YYDKDF (reference sequence). CDR3: CATSSDTIPVAYGYTF. The DNA of the CDR3 is TGTGCCACCAGCAGTGACACGATTCCGGTGGCCTATGGCTACACCTTC.

The J gene is TRBJ2-3, the V gene TRBV29-1, with TRBD1 matching 9 bases. The CDR3 runs 17 residues. Trimming took 7 bases from V and 1 from J; bases not matched to a gene: 15. Germline-derived CDR1 and CDR2 are SQVTM and ANQGSEA. CDR3 nucleotide sequence: TGCAGCGCCGGGACGGGACAGGGTTCGTTTGGCACAGATACGCAGTATTTT. Residues: CSAGTGQGSFGTDTQYF.

The rearrangement joins TRBV29-1 to TRBJ1-1, with 8 positions matching TRBD1. V lost 3 bases and J lost 11; bases outside the gene matches: 8. Germline values: CDR1 SQVTM, CDR2 ANQGSEA. This CDR3 spans 12 amino acids. The CDR3 bases are TGCAGCGTTGAGAGACAGGGGACGTTCGCTTTCTTT. Translation gives CSVERQGTFAFF.

The chain links TRBV29-1 to TRBJ1-4; the D is unclear. The CDR3 length is 12 residues. V gave up 3 bases and J gave up 3 bases, with 5 bases separating them. Germline CDR1 reads SQVTM; CDR2 reads ANQGSEA. CDR3 in DNA: TGCAGCGTTGAGGCACCTAATGAAAAACTGTTTTTT. It encodes CSVEAPNEKLFF.

The CDR3 reads CASNQRQGRDTQYF. The CDR3 DNA reads TGTGCCAGCAACCAACGGCAGGGAAGGGATACGCAGTATTTT. The V and J genes are TRBV7-9 and TRBJ2-3; tentative D call: TRBD1 (5 bases). Germline CDR1 SEHNR, CDR2 FQNEAQ (reference sequence). This CDR3 has 14 residues. Trimming took off 7 bases at V and 6 bases at J, with 17 bases between the two ends. The full variable domain, with the rest looked up from reference TRBV7-9 and TRBJ2-3, is DTGVSQNPRHKITKRGQNVTFRCDPISEHNRLYWYRQTLGQGPEFLTYFQNEAQLEKSRLLSDRFSAERPKGSFSTLEIQRTEQGDSAMYLCASNQRQGRDTQYFGPGTRLTVL.

The V call is TRBV11-2, the J call TRBJ1-5; D not certain. The germline V gene has CDR1 SGHAT and CDR2 FQNNGV. V was cut by 5 bases and J by 0 bases, with 11 bases left in between. The length of the CDR3 is 15 residues. The CDR3 region is CASSAGVLSNQPQHF. DNA of the CDR3: TGTGCCAGCAGCGCCGGGGTCCTTAGCAATCAGCCCCAGCATTTT.

This chain uses TRBV30 with TRBJ1-4, with D tentatively TRBD1 (5 bases). Germline CDR1 reads GTSNPN; CDR2 reads SVGIG (reference sequence). Trimming shortened V by 1 base and J by 8 bases, and 11 bases separated the two germline ends. The CDR3 totals 13 residues. CDR3 DNA sequence: TGTGCCTGGAGTGGGGCAGGGACGGAAAAACTGTTTTTT. Translated, it gives CAWSGAGTEKLFF.

The chain employs TRBV4-1 and TRBJ1-2; 9 bases agree with TRBD1. Germline CDR1 and CDR2: MGHRA and YSYEKL. With 2 bases clipped from V and 8 bases from J, the junction kept 9 bases outside the gene matches. The CDR3 is 15 residues long. CDR3 amino acids: CASSQSGQGGFGYTF. DNA for the CDR3: TGCGCCAGCAGCCAATCGGGACAGGGCGGTTTCGGCTACACCTTC.

This clone was found a few times. The chain combines TRBV5-1 with TRBJ2-3, with 8 positions matching TRBD2. Germline V CDR1 and CDR2: SGHRS, YFSETQ. Trimming at V came to 3 bases and at J to 0 bases, leaving 12 bases not matched to a gene. This CDR3 comprises 18 residues. This chain's CDR3 is CASSSRPGGASSTDTQYF. The CDR3 bases are TGCGCCAGCAGCTCCCGTCCGGGGGGGGCGTCTAGCACAGATACGCAGTATTTT.

The chain uses TRBV2 and TRBJ2-5, with unresolved D. Germline CDR1 reads SNHLY; CDR2 reads FYNNEI. Trimming shortened V by 1 base and J by 5 bases, and 11 bases separated the two germline ends. The CDR3 sequence is 14 residues long. The CDR3 region is CASSEDGRSETQYF. CDR3 nucleotides: TGTGCCAGCAGTGAAGATGGCAGGTCGGAGACCCAGTACTTC.

The chain has TRBV25-1 and TRBJ2-7; 8 nucleotides agree with TRBD1. Germline CDR1 is MGHDK and CDR2 is SYGVNS. V lost 5 bases and J lost 2; bases outside the gene matches: 14. This CDR3 has 17 residues. The DNA of the CDR3 is TGTGCCAGCAGTTCCGTCCCCGGACAGGGAGGCCCCTACGAGCAGTACTTC. It yields the protein CASSSVPGQGGPYEQYF.

In its sample, this clone was seen once. J is TRBJ1-1 and V is TRBV27; D gene ambiguous. Germline V lookup: CDR1 MNHEY, CDR2 SMNVEV (reference sequence). The V end lost 5 bases, the J end lost 4 bases, and 17 bases lay between the germline ends. The CDR3 contains 15 residues. This CDR3 is CASSPSGGRGTEAFF. The DNA of the CDR3 is TGTGCCAGCAGTCCTTCGGGCGGGAGAGGCACTGAAGCTTTCTTT.

This clone has only one observation. The J gene is TRBJ1-6, the V gene TRBV30, with TRBD1 matching over 8 bases. Losses at the gene ends were 0 bases for V and 6 bases for J; bases not matched to a gene: 4. The CDR3 is made up of 15 amino acids. In germline, CDR1 is GTSNPN, CDR2 SVGIG (reference sequence). The CDR3 here is CAWSVGQGPNSPLHF. The CDR3 DNA reads as TGTGCCTGGAGTGTTGGACAGGGACCTAATTCACCCCTCCACTTT.

The chain links TRBV4-3 to TRBJ1-6; no clear D. V lost 0 bases, J lost 7 bases, and 10 bases lay in between. The CDR3 has 15 residues. Germline CDR1 is LGHNA and CDR2 is YSLEER. The CDR3 coding sequence is TGCGCCAGCAGCCAAGATTCCGGACTGAATTCACCCCTCCACTTT. The encoded protein is CASSQDSGLNSPLHF.

V gene TRBV29-1 combines with J gene TRBJ2-7; tentative D call: TRBD1 (5 bases). The CDR3 has 13 amino acids. Trimming left V 2 bases short and J 0 bases short, with 8 bases between. Germline V gene lookup returns CDR1 SQVTM and CDR2 ANQGSEA. The CDR3 DNA reads TGCAGCGTTGAAAATCAGGGCTCCTACGAGCAGTACTTC. Encoded protein: CSVENQGSYEQYF.

The gene calls are TRBV6-5 and TRBJ2-1; either TRBD1 or TRBD2 may supply D (5 bases each). Trimming cost V 2 bases and J 3 bases, with 11 bases left between them. From germline, CDR1 is MNHEY and CDR2 SVGAGI. The CDR3 length is 15 residues. For the CDR3, the DNA is TGTGCCAGCAGTTACGAGGGACGGGGCTACAATGAGCAGTTCTTC. Amino acid sequence: CASSYEGRGYNEQFF.

This chain joins TRBV19 and TRBJ1-3; D call uncertain. Germline CDR1 and CDR2: LNHDA and SQIVND (reference sequence). The CDR3 sequence is 13 residues long. Trimming removed 6 bases at V and 4 bases at J, with 10 bases between. Written as DNA, the CDR3 is TGTGCCAGTAGCCGCCGCCCGGGAAACACCATATATTTT. Its translation: CASSRRPGNTIYF. The variable domain in full, with the rest retrieved from reference TRBV19 and TRBJ1-3, is DGGITQSPKYLFRKEGQNVTLSCEQNLNHDAMYWYRQDPGQGLRLIYYSQIVNDFQKGDIAEGYSVSREKKESFPLTVTSAQKNPTAFYLCASSRRPGNTIYFGEGSWLTVV.

This chain joins TRBV2 and TRBJ1-2, with a weak D call TRBD1 (5 bases). V shed 7 bases and J shed 4 bases, with 22 bases lying between them. The CDR3 length is 16 residues. Germline V gene sequence: CDR1 SNHLY, CDR2 FYNNEI. The CDR3 bases are TGTGCCAGCATGTTGGGACCGACGTCTCCCGGCTATGGCTACACCTTC. Residues: CASMLGPTSPGYGYTF.